This T cell receptor beta chain was recovered during a study of cytomegalovirus exposure and HLA in healthy donors. Whole-study findings and limits: A later analysis linked a missense variant in DCLRE1C to the trimming of TCR beta V and J genes.

In regard to this clone: Its antigen is undetermined.

Primers for the PCR totalled 60 Vbeta and 13 Jbeta. Sequencing was performed with immunoSEQ multiplex PCR; in TCRdb, only in-frame clones are kept and a portion is missing. In the table there are 170,000 or so clones, roughly 83% of which are singletons. Germline V gene data show CDR1 as SEHNR and CDR2 as FQNEAQ (reference sequence). Trimming shortened V by 5 bases and J by 1 base, and 15 bases separated the two germline ends. The length of the CDR3 is 16 residues. The TCR comes from a boy under 10 years old in good health and CMV-seronegative. The sample consisted of PBMCs. The genes are TRBV7-9 and TRBJ1-5, with a possible D match to TRBD1 (6 bases). CDR3 bases: TGTGCCAGCAGCCCCCTACAGGGATCGAGCAATCAGCCCCAGCATTTT. The encoded protein is CASSPLQGSSNQPQHF.